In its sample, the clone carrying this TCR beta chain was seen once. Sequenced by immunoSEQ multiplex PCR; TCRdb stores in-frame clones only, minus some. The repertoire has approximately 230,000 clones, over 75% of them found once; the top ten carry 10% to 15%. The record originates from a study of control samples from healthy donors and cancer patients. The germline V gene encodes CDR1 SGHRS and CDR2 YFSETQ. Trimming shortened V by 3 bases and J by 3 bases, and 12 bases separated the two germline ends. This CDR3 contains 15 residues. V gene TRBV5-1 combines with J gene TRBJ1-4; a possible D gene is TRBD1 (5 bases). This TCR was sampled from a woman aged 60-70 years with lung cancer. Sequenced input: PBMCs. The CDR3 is CASSSTAGPNEKLFF. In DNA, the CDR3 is TGCGCCAGCAGCTCGACGGCAGGGCCTAATGAAAAACTGTTTTTT. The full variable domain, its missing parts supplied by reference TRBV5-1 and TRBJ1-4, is KAGVTQTPRYLIKTRGQQVTLSCSPISGHRSVSWYQQTPGQGLQFLFEYFSETQRNKGNFPGRFSGRQFSNSRSEMNVSTLELGDSALYLCASSSTAGPNEKLFFGSGTQLSVL.